This entry concerns a single T cell receptor (beta chain). Its antigen remains unidentified. This entry belongs to a study of beta chain features in type 1 diabetes. Overall study: No age, gender or cell yield differences were seen between patients and healthy donors.

All of the isolated RNA was reverse transcribed, so expressed TCRB transcripts were sequenced. This table comes from immunoSEQ multiplex PCR, and its TCRdb copy is limited to in-frame clones, with some not included. The repertoire holds 300,000 or so clones, with roughly 9% as singletons. Sorted populations all had greater than 95% purity. Findings of the study overall: Shorter TCRB CDR3s, moderately but significantly so, marked every one of the four CD4+ subsets in Type 1 diabetes patients. Type 1 diabetes patients had fewer VDJ junction insertions and more deletions.

Germline CDR1 MNHEY, CDR2 SVGAGI. There are 16 residues in the CDR3. Trimming shortened V by 0 bases and J by 6 bases, and 14 bases separated the two germline ends. The sequenced material came from central memory CD4+ T cells from blood. The receptor was derived from a man under 40 with type 1 diabetes. The V gene is TRBV6-5, the J gene TRBJ1-4, with D possibly matching TRBD1 (6 bases). The CDR3 region is CASSYSSRRGDEKLFF. The CDR3 DNA sequence: TGTGCCAGCAGTTACTCGAGCAGGAGGGGGGATGAAAAACTGTTTTTT.